Sequencing of this TCR beta chain was carried out in a study of cytomegalovirus exposure and HLA in healthy donors. Study results and caveats: Near-uniform donor sequencing depth was presumed by presence/absence analyses.

The V gene lost 1 base and the J gene lost 4 bases, with 16 bases spanning the gap. Germline loops: CDR1 MDHEN, CDR2 SYDVKM. This CDR3 is 16 amino acids long. In regard to this clone: The antigen remains unidentified.

PCR primers comprised 60 Vbeta and 13 Jbeta primers. Sequencing used immunoSEQ multiplex PCR; TCRdb keeps in-frame clones, though not all of them. The sample consists of roughly 150,000 clones, approximately 80% of them appearing once. This sequence was found in a male donor in good health and CMV-seronegative. The V gene is TRBV28, the J gene TRBJ2-5; maybe TRBD2 (6 bases). Material: PBMCs. CDR3 in amino acids: CASSLYGAGQGETQYF. The CDR3, as DNA: TGTGCCAGCAGTTTATATGGGGCGGGGCAAGGAGAGACCCAGTACTTC.